One and the same sample provided the 13 T cell receptor beta chains below, sequenced in a study of T-cell reconstitution after alpha-beta-depleted transplantation in children. Unique molecular identifiers were incorporated when the TCRbeta library was constructed. TCRdb reprocessed the PCR reads via MiXCR and lists one record per CDR3 protein. The top ten hold less than 5% of the sample, which has roughly 610,000 distinct CDR3 sequences, approximately 10% seen once. The source was PBMCs from the stem cell graft donor, collected from the stem cell graft. The receptors come from a human donor who donated a stem cell graft to a child with acute myeloid leukemia.

This clonotype has a count of ten or more. The rearrangement links TRBV13 to TRBJ1-1; D remains unclear. V shed 5 bases and J shed 4 bases, with 8 bases lying between them. Germline loops: CDR1 PRHDT, CDR2 FYEKMQ (reference sequence). The CDR3 is 12 residues long. The CDR3 loop is CASSLLTTEAFF. CDR3 nucleotide sequence: TGTGCCAGCAGCCTACTTACCACTGAAGCTTTCTTT.

This clonotype was seen many times. This chain uses TRBV4-3 with TRBJ2-5, with a possible D match to TRBD1 (6 bases). Trimming stripped 2 bases from V and 5 bases from J, with 18 bases between. The CDR3 has 16 residues. The germline gives CDR1 LGHNA, CDR2 YSLEER. CDR3 protein: CASSQSLDSVRETQYF. The CDR3 DNA follows: TGCGCCAGCAGCCAAAGCTTGGACAGTGTCAGGGAGACCCAGTACTTC.

In this sample, this clonotype turned up a few times. The chain couples TRBV6-1 to TRBJ2-3; TRBD2 agrees at 10 bases. V trimming: 5 bases; J trimming: 3 bases; junction bases outside the gene matches: 8. CDR1 is MNHNS, CDR2 SASEGT, per germline. The CDR3 has 16 residues. The CDR3 sequence is CASSLVLAGTTDTQYF. In DNA form, the CDR3 reads TGTGCCAGCAGTCTAGTACTAGCGGGAACGACAGATACGCAGTATTTT.

Only a few counts were recorded for this clonotype. The genes are TRBV28 and TRBJ2-2; D perhaps matches TRBD1 (5 bases). This CDR3 has 17 amino acids. The V gene lost 2 bases and the J gene lost 6 bases, with 19 bases spanning the gap. Germline CDR1 and CDR2: MDHEN and SYDVKM. CDR3: CASSLPDGQGRAGELFF. The CDR3, as DNA: TGTGCCAGCAGTTTACCTGACGGACAAGGTCGAGCCGGGGAGCTGTTTTTT.

This clonotype was found a few times. This rearrangement joins TRBV12-3 or TRBV12-4 to TRBJ2-2; perhaps TRBD1 as D (5 bases). V was shortened by 6 bases and J by 4 bases, with 18 bases between the two germline ends. The CDR3 has 16 residues. In nucleotides, the CDR3 is TGTGCCAGCAGCCCCTGGGCAGGGCGCGGCACCGGGGAGCTGTTTTTT. Encoded protein: CASSPWAGRGTGELFF.

The chain employs TRBV6-2 or TRBV6-3 and TRBJ2-5; 7 nucleotides align to TRBD2. Trimming removed 5 bases from V and 0 bases from J; junction bases left unmatched: 9. The CDR3 totals 16 residues. The germline V gene encodes CDR1 MNHEY and CDR2 SVGEGT. CDR3: CASSKAAGWYQETQYF. CDR3 nucleotide sequence: TGTGCCAGCAGTAAGGCAGCGGGATGGTACCAAGAGACCCAGTACTTC.

This clonotype has a handful of counts. The chain links TRBV9 to TRBJ1-1, with 11 positions matching TRBD1. The length of the CDR3 is 16 residues. J lost 0 bases, V lost 0 bases, and 1 base had no gene match. CDR1 is SGDLS, CDR2 YYNGEE, per germline. The CDR3: CASSVGTGGLNTEAFF. CDR3 coding DNA: TGTGCCAGCAGCGTAGGGACAGGGGGCCTGAACACTGAAGCTTTCTTT.

This clonotype was counted at least ten times. The genes are TRBV20-1 and TRBJ2-1; D possibly uses TRBD1 or TRBD2 (5 bases each). Germline V gene sequence: CDR1 DFQATT, CDR2 SNEGSKA (reference sequence). V lost 5 bases, J lost 4 bases, and 18 bases lay in between. The CDR3 length is 15 residues. This CDR3 is CSAEEPRGLYNEQFF. The CDR3 bases are TGCAGTGCTGAGGAACCCCGGGGCCTATACAATGAGCAGTTCTTC.

Turning to this clonotype: One end of the junction is discordant with germline, which a read error may explain. This chain connects TRBV30 to TRBJ2-1, with 12 bases matching TRBD2. Germline lookup yields CDR1 GTSNPN and CDR2 SVGIG (reference sequence). The length of the CDR3 is 12 residues. As DNA, the CDR3 is TGTGCCTCCTCCACTAGCGGGAGGACCCCTCTCTTC. Protein sequence: CASSTSGRTPLF.

The chain combines TRBV7-8 with TRBJ2-2; no reliable D call. The length of the CDR3 is 12 residues. Per the germline V gene, CDR1 is SGHVS and CDR2 is FQNEAQ. V lost 5 bases, J lost 8 bases, and 9 bases lay in between. For the CDR3, the DNA is TGTGCCAGCAGCCATTCGGGTGGGGAGCTGTTTTTT. The encoded protein is CASSHSGGELFF.

This clonotype was detected only a few times. This chain links TRBV7-9 with TRBJ2-1, with D tentatively TRBD2 (5 bases). V was trimmed by 1 base and J by 0 bases, leaving 10 bases between them. This CDR3 is 16 amino acids long. Germline V gives CDR1 SEHNR, CDR2 FQNEAQ (reference sequence). The CDR3 is CASSLGAGRSYNEQFF. CDR3 nucleotides: TGTGCCAGCAGCTTAGGGGCGGGCCGCTCCTACAATGAGCAGTTCTTC.

The V gene is TRBV29-1, the J gene TRBJ1-2, with 7 bases that match TRBD1. The CDR3 is 12 amino acids. The germline V gene encodes CDR1 SQVTM and CDR2 ANQGSEA. V dropped 6 bases and J dropped 7; count of bases not matched to a gene: 8. CDR3 in amino acids: CSVAPGQFGYTF. In DNA, the CDR3 is TGCAGCGTAGCACCGGGACAGTTTGGCTACACCTTC.

This clonotype was counted at least ten times. This chain connects TRBV29-1 to TRBJ1-1, with D possibly being TRBD1 (5 bases). Trimming removed 1 base from V and 11 bases from J, with 14 bases in between. The CDR3 spans 12 residues. Germline assignment: CDR1 SQVTM and CDR2 ANQGSEA. The CDR3 DNA sequence: TGCAGCGTTGAAGGTCTCGGGGCGGATGCTTTCTTT. Amino acid sequence: CSVEGLGADAFF.